One T cell receptor beta chain is described in this entry. Its antigen is still unknown. The germline V gene has CDR1 SGHTA and CDR2 FQGNSA. V lost 6 bases, J lost 4 bases, and 19 bases lay in between. The CDR3 is 15 amino acids. The time point was: week 11, during vaccination. Topical imiquimod accompanied each vaccine dose, which consisted of 300 ug of mutant IDH1 20-mer peptide. Assay used: immunoSEQ multiplex PCR; TCRdb lists only in-frame clones, some missing. The table records approximately 61,000 clones, under 90% of them present only once. The data stem from a study of a mutant IDH1 vaccine in newly diagnosed glioma. About the research overall: Across weeks 1, 3, 5, 7, 11, 15, 19 and 23, patients received a vaccination each time, eight in all. Treatment recipients were around 62% male and roughly 38% female, and their mean age was around 40 years. Beginning 4-6 weeks after radiotherapy alone, or with temozolomide cycles, vaccination took place.

The sequence came from a man aged 45-65 years with glioma. The specimen was PBMCs, collected from a glioma patient whose treatment included an IDH1 peptide vaccine. V is TRBV7-2 and J is TRBJ2-7, with a tentative D call TRBD2 (6 bases). CDR3 nucleotides: TGTGCCAGCAGACCGCAACGGGCGGGGAGGTACGAGCAGTACTTC. Its protein is CASRPQRAGRYEQYF.